The entry below describes one T cell receptor beta chain. The antigen is not known. This PCR relied on a set of 60 Vbeta primers and 13 Jbeta primers. Repertoires were generated with immunoSEQ multiplex PCR, while TCRdb's copy carries only in-frame clones and drops some. The sample has under 200,000 clones, around 80% seen once. The data stem from a study of cytomegalovirus exposure and HLA in healthy donors. Study-wide results and caveats: Cytomegalovirus association was assigned to approximately 160 TCR beta chains. Some V segments could not be told apart, so they were left out, TRBV6-2 and TRBV6-3 among them. Further analysis, carried out later, found HLA-associated TCR beta chains more clonally expanded than equally common other chains. Fewer N-insertions (relative to the roughly 660-donor mean) were reportedly seen in an Asian-associated ancestry cluster in a later analysis.

This CDR3 has 16 amino acids. Germline V lookup: CDR1 SGHVS, CDR2 FQNEAQ. Trimming at V came to 0 bases and at J to 4 bases, leaving 4 bases not matched to a gene. This receptor was obtained from a man aged 35 to 55 in good health and CMV-seronegative. The sequenced sample was PBMCs. The chain carries TRBV7-8 and TRBJ2-3; TRBD2 aligns across 10 bases. The CDR3 nucleotides read TGTGCCAGCAGCTTAGCGAGCGGGAGGGCCCCAGATACGCAGTATTTT. Translated: CASSLASGRAPDTQYF.